The clone carrying this T cell receptor beta chain was observed once. The data stem from a study of blood T cell repertoires in COVID-19. Study-wide context: T cells, B-cell-depleted T cells, or PBMCs provided the cDNA or gDNA that served as material.

Membership in each cohort depended on participant-reported clinical history. Cohort 3 recovery required two negative PCRs, clearance, or symptom resolution. Sequenced by immunoSEQ multiplex PCR; TCRdb stores in-frame clones only, minus some. This sample carries 250,000 to 350,000 clones, approximately 90% of them seen once, and the ten largest clones take 2.5% to 3.5%. The TCR originated in a woman aged 45 to 65 who had recovered from COVID-19. The sequenced sample was PBMCs or T cells enriched from blood (not recorded which).

CDR3 region: CASSSVAGREQFF. In DNA, the CDR3 is TGTGCCAGTAGTTCAGTAGCGGGTAGGGAGCAGTTCTTC. The V and J genes are TRBV19 and TRBJ2-1; 7 positions agree with TRBD2. The CDR3 covers 13 residues. The V and J ends lost 5 bases and 10 bases, in that order; junction bases with no gene match: 8. CDR1 and CDR2 from the germline V gene are LNHDA and SQIVND (reference sequence).